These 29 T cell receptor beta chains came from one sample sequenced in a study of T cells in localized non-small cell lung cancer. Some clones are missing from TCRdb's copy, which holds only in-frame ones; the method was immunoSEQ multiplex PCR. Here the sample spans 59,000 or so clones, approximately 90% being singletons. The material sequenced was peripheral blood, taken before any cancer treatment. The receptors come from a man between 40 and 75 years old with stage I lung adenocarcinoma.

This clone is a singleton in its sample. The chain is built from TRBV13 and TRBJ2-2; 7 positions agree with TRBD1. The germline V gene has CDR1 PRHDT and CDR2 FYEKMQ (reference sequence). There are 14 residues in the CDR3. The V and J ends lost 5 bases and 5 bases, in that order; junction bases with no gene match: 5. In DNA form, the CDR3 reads TGTGCCAGCAGCCACCGACAGGGAACCGGGGAGCTGTTTTTT. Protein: CASSHRQGTGELFF.

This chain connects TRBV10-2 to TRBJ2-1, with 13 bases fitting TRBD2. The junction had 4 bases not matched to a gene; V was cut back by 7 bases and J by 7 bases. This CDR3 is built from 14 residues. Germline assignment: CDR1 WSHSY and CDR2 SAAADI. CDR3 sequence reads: CASMPGLAGNEQFF. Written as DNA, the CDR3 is TGCGCCAGCATGCCGGGACTAGCGGGAAATGAGCAGTTCTTC.

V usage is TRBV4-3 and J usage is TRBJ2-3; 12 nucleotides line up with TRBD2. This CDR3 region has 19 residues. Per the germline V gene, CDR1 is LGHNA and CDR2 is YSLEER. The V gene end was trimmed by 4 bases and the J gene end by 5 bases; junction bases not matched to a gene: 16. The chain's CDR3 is CASSLLPPSGRALGDTQYF. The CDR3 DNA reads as TGCGCCAGCAGCCTACTCCCTCCTAGCGGGAGGGCCCTCGGAGATACGCAGTATTTT.

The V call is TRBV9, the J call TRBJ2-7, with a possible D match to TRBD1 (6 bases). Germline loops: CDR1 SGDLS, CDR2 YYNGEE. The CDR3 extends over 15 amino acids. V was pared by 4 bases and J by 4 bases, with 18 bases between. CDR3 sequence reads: CASSPTQGTEYEQYF. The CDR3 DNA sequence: TGTGCCAGCAGCCCCACCCAGGGGACCGAATACGAGCAGTACTTC.

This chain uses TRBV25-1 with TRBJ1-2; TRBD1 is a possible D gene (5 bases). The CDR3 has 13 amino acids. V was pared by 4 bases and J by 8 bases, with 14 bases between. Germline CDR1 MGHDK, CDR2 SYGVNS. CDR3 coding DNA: TGTGCCAGCAGTGTCGCAGGGATTGACGGCTACACCTTC. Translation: CASSVAGIDGYTF.

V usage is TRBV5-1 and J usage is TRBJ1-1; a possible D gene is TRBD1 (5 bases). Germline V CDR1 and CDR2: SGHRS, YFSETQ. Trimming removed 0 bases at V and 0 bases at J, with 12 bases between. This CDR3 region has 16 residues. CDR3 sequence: CASSLGSTDMNTEAFF. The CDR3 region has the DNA TGCGCCAGCAGCTTGGGATCGACAGATATGAACACTGAAGCTTTCTTT.

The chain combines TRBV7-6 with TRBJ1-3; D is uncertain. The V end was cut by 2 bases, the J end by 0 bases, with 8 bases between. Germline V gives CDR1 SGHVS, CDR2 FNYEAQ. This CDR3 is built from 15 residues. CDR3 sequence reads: CASSLRRGSGNTIYF. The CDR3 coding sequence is TGTGCCAGCAGCTTAAGACGGGGCTCTGGAAACACCATATATTTT.

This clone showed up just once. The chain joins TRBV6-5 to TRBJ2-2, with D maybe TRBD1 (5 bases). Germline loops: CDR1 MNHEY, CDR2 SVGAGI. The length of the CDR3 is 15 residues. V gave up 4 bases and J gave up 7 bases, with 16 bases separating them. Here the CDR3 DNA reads TGTGCCAGCAGTTTGAGCCTCAGGGTTCACGGGGAGCTGTTTTTT. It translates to CASSLSLRVHGELFF.

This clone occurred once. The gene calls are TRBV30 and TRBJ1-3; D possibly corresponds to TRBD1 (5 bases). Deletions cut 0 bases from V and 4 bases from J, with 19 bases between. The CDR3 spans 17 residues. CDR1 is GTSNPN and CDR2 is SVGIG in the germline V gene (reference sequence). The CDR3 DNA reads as TGTGCCTGGAGTGTATCCGGGGCAAACCTTCCAGGAAACACCATATATTTT. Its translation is CAWSVSGANLPGNTIYF.

For the CDR3, the DNA is TGCGCCAGCAGCCAAGAACAGGGGTTTGTGAACACTGAAGCTTTCTTT. Translating it yields CASSQEQGFVNTEAFF. V is TRBV4-3 and J is TRBJ1-1; TRBD1 matches at 7 bases. CDR3 length: 16 amino acids. Trimming removed 0 bases from V and 0 bases from J; junction bases left unmatched: 4. CDR1 is LGHNA and CDR2 is YSLEER in the germline V gene.

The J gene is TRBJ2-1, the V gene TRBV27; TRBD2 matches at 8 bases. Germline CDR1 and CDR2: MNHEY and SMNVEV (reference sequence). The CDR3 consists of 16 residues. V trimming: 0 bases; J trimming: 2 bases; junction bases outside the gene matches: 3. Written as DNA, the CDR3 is TGTGCCAGCAGTTTATCGGGGCGGGAGGCCTACAATGAGCAGTTCTTC. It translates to CASSLSGREAYNEQFF.

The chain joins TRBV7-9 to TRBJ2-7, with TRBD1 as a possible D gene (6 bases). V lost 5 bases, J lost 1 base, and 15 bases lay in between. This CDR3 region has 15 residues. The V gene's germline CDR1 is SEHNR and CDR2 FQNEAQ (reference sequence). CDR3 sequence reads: CASSKEDRRSYEQYF. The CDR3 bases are TGTGCCAGCAGCAAGGAGGACAGAAGGTCCTACGAGCAGTACTTC. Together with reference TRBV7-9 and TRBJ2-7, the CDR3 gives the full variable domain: DTGVSQNPRHKITKRGQNVTFRCDPISEHNRLYWYRQTLGQGPEFLTYFQNEAQLEKSRLLSDRFSAERPKGSFSTLEIQRTEQGDSAMYLCASSKEDRRSYEQYFGPGTRLTVT.

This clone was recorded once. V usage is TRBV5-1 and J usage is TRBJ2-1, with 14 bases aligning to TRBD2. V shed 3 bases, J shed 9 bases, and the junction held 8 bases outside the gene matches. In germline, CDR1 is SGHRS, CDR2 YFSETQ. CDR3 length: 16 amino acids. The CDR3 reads CASSWGLAGEGAEQFF. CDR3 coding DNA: TGCGCCAGCAGCTGGGGACTAGCGGGAGAGGGGGCTGAGCAGTTCTTC. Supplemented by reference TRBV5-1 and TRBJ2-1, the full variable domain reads KAGVTQTPRYLIKTRGQQVTLSCSPISGHRSVSWYQQTPGQGLQFLFEYFSETQRNKGNFPGRFSGRQFSNSRSEMNVSTLELGDSALYLCASSWGLAGEGAEQFFGPGTRLTVL.

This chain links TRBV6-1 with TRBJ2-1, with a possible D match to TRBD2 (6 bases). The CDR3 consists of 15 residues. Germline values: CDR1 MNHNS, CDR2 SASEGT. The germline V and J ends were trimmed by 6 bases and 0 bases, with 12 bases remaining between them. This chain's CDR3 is CASRGGASSYNEQFF. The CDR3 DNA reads TGTGCCAGCAGGGGCGGGGCCAGCTCCTACAATGAGCAGTTCTTC.

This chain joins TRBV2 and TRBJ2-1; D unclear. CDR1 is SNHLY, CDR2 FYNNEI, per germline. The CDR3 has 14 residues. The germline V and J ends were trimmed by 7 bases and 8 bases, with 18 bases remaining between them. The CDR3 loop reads CASKQDGFLDEQFF. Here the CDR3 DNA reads TGTGCCAGCAAGCAGGATGGATTTCTCGATGAGCAGTTCTTC.

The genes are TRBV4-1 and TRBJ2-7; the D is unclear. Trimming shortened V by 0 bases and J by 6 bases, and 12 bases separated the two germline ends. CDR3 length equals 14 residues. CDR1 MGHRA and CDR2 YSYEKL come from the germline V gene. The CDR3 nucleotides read TGCGCCAGCAGCCAAGATAATGGGCCTCGCGAGCAGTACTTC. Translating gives CASSQDNGPREQYF.

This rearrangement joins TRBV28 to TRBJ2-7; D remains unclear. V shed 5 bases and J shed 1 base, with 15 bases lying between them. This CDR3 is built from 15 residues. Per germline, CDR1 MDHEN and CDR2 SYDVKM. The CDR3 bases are TGTGCCAGCAGTACCACGGGCTTAGCTTCCTACGAGCAGTACTTC. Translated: CASSTTGLASYEQYF.

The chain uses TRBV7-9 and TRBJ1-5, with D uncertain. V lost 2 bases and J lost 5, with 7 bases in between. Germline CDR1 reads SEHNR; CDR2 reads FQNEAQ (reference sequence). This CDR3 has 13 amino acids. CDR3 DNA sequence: TGTGCCAGCAGCTTATACGGCGATCAGCCCCAGCATTTT. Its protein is CASSLYGDQPQHF.

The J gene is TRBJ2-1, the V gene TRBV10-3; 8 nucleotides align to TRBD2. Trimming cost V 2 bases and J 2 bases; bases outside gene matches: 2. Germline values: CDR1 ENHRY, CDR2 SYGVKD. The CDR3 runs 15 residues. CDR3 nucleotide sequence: TGTGCCATCAGTGAGAGTAGCGGGGCCTACAATGAGCAGTTCTTC. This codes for CAISESSGAYNEQFF.

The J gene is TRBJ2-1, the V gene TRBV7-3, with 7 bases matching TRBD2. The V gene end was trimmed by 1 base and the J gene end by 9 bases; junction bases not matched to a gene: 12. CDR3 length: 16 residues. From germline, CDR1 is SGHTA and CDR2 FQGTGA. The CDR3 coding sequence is TGTGCCAGCAGCTTAATGGCGGGGGTAGCATTAGGTGAGCAGTTCTTC. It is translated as CASSLMAGVALGEQFF.

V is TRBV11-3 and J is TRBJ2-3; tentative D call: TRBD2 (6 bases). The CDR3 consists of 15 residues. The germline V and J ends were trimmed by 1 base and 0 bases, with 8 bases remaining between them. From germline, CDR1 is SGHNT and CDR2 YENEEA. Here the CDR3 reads CASSLGTTSTDTQYF. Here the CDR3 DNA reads TGTGCCAGCAGCTTAGGGACTACGAGCACAGATACGCAGTATTTT.

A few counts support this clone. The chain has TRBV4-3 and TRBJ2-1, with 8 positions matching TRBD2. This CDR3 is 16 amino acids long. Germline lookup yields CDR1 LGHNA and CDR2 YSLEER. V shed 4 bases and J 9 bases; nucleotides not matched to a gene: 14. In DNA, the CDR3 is TGCGCCAGCAGCCCGGGGGGGTCCACTAGCGATACTGAGCAGTTCTTC. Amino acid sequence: CASSPGGSTSDTEQFF.

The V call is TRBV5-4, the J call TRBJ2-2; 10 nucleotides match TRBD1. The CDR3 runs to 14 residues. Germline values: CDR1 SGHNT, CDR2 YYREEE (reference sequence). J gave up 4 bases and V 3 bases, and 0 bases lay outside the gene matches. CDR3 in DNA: TGTGCCAGCAGCTGGACAGGGGGCACCGGGGAGCTGTTTTTT. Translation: CASSWTGGTGELFF.

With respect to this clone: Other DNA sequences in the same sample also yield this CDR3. CDR3 in DNA: TGTGCCAGCAGTTTAAGCTCGTACGAGCAGTACTTC. It encodes CASSLSSYEQYF. The chain joins TRBV28 to TRBJ2-7; D is unresolved. V lost 2 bases and J lost 4, with 6 bases in between. Germline CDR1 reads MDHEN; CDR2 reads SYDVKM. CDR3 length: 12 residues.

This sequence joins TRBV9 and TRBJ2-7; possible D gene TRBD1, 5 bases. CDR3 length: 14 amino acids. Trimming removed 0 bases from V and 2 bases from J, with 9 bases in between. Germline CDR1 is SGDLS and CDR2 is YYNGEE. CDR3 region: CASSVVGDTYEQYF. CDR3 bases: TGTGCCAGCAGCGTAGTAGGGGATACCTACGAGCAGTACTTC.

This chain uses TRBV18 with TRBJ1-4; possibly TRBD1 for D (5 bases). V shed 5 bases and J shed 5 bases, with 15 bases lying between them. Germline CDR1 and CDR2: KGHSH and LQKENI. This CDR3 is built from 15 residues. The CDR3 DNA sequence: TGTGCCAGCTCAGCCTACAGGTTCCAAAATGAAAAACTGTTTTTT. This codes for CASSAYRFQNEKLFF. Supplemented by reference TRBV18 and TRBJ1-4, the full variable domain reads NAGVMQNPRHLVRRRGQEARLRCSPMKGHSHVYWYRQLPEEGLKFMVYLQKENIIDESGMPKERFSAEFPKEGPSILRIQQVVRGDSAAYFCASSAYRFQNEKLFFGSGTQLSVL.

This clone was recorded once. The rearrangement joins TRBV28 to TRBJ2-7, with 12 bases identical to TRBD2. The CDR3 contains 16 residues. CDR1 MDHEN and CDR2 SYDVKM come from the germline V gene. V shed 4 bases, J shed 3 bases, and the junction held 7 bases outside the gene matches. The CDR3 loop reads CASSSAGLAGHYEQYF. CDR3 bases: TGTGCCAGCAGTTCCGCCGGACTAGCGGGACACTACGAGCAGTACTTC.

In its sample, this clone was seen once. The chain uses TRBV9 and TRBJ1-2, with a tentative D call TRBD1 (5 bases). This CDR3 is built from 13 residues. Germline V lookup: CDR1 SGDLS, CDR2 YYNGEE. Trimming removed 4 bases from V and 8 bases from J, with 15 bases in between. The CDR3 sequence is CASSFPPGQGYTF. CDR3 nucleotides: TGTGCCAGCAGCTTTCCCCCAGGGCAAGGCTACACCTTC.

The CDR3 bases are TGTGCCAGCAGCTTAGCGCGGGGCAGTGGCTACACCTTC. It is translated as CASSLARGSGYTF. The V gene is TRBV11-2, the J gene TRBJ1-2, with D possibly being TRBD1 (5 bases). This CDR3 comprises 13 residues. Germline lookup yields CDR1 SGHAT and CDR2 FQNNGV. V shed 1 base and J shed 7 bases, with 10 bases lying between them.